This T cell receptor beta chain derives from a study of blood T cell repertoires in COVID-19. About the study: Material from acute and convalescent COVID-19 was sourced from the United States, Italy and Spain. PBMCs, B-cell-depleted T cells, or T cells provided the cDNA or gDNA that made up the material.

One Seattle source followed patients from active infection through their disease course. The authors' processing: Reference gene primer amplification gave nucleated cell count estimates. Assay: immunoSEQ multiplex PCR; the TCRdb copy retains only in-frame clones and omits some. D and trimming were read from the DNA, whereas the V and J calls and clone size are those reported in that table. Here the sample spans around 300,000 clones, over 80% being singletons. Germline V lookup: CDR1 SGHAT, CDR2 FQDESV (reference sequence). Losses at the gene ends were 6 bases for V and 0 bases for J; bases not matched to a gene: 5. The CDR3 length is 14 residues.

This receptor was identified in a woman in her forties or fifties with COVID-19, enrolled during active disease. The chain carries TRBV11-1 and TRBJ2-7, with TRBD1 identical over 7 bases. The sequencing input was peripheral blood. The CDR3 here is CASSKDRASYEQYF. The CDR3 nucleotides are TGTGCCAGCAGTAAAGACAGGGCCTCCTACGAGCAGTACTTC.